This T cell receptor beta chain was sequenced in a study of T-cell memory formation after mild COVID-19. Overall study: Clusters of TCRs were largely donor specific.

Overall study results and limits: Certain responding clones were present in pre-infection memory, suggesting participation of cross-reactive memory.

This clonotype was counted many times. Its matching antigen is unknown. TCRdb processed the 5' RACE reads anew with MiXCR; each CDR3 protein has one entry. The sample has 300,000 to 400,000 distinct CDR3 sequences; about 15% are singletons. Trimming took 3 bases from V and 4 from J, leaving 9 bases between them. This CDR3 comprises 13 residues. Germline lookup yields CDR1 SEHNR and CDR2 FQNEAQ (reference sequence). The gene calls are TRBV7-9 and TRBJ1-2; D gene uncertain. The source material was PBMCs or a T cell subset sorted from them (not recorded which). The clonotype originates from a man aged 18 to 35 who had mild COVID-19 (a few samples of this study predate the infection). Cell type and time point are not known. Here the CDR3 DNA reads TGTGCCAGCAGCTTCGGCCGATTCTATGGCTACACCTTC. It specifies CASSFGRFYGYTF.